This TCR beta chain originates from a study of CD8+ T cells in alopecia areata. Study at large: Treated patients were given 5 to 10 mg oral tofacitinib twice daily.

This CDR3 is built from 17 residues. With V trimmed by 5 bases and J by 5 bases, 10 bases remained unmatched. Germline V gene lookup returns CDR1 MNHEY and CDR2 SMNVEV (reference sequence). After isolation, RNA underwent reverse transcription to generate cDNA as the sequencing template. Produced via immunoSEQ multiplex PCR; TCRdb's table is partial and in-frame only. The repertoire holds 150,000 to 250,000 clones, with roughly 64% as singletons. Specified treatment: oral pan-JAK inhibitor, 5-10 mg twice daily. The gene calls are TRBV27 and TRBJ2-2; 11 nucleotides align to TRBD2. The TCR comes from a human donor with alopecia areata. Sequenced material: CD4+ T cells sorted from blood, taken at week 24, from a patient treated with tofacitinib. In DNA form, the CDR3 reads TGTGCCAGCAGTCCGGTAGCGGGAGGGCCGAGTACCGGGGAGCTGTTTTTT. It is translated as CASSPVAGGPSTGELFF.